This TCR beta chain was observed in a study of early T cells in non-severe SARS-CoV-2 infection. TCRdb re-analysed the 5' RACE reads in MiXCR, keeping a single row per CDR3 protein. The table shows about 38,000 distinct CDR3 sequences, with 4.6% occurring only once. This clonotype showed up many times. The CDR3 is made up of 13 amino acids. CDR1 SNHLY and CDR2 FYNNEI come from the germline V gene. Trimming removed 9 bases at V and 7 bases at J, with 18 bases between. The material sequenced was whole blood. This TCR derives from an adult who was a healthcare worker with PCR-confirmed SARS-CoV-2 infection or an uninfected control (not recorded which). The V call is TRBV2, the J call TRBJ1-1, with D tentatively TRBD1 (5 bases). CDR3 DNA sequence: TGTGCCAGGACTGGGACGGCGGGGGTTGAAGCTTTCTTT. Its protein product is CARTGTAGVEAFF.